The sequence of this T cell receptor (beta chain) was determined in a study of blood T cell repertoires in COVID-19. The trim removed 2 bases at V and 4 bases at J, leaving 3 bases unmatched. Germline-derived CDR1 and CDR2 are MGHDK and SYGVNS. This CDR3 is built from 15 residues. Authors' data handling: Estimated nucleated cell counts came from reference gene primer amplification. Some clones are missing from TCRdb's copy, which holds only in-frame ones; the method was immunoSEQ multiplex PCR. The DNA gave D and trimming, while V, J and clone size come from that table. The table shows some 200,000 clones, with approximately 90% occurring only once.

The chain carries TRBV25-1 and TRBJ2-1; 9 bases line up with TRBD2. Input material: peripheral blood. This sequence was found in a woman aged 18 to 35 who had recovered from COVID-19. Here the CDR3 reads CASSEAAGGYNEQFF. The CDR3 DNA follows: TGTGCCAGCAGTGAAGCAGCGGGAGGATACAATGAGCAGTTCTTC.